The 6 T cell receptor beta chains reported below all come from one sample, sequenced in a study of cytomegalovirus exposure and HLA in healthy donors. PCR primers comprised 60 Vbeta and 13 Jbeta primers. Sequencing was performed with immunoSEQ multiplex PCR; in TCRdb, only in-frame clones are kept and a portion is missing. The sample lists 95,000 to 150,000 clones, 70% to 85% seen once, with approximately 3.8% in the top ten. Sequenced material: PBMCs. The receptors stem from a man aged 40-49 years in good health and CMV-seropositive.

This rearrangement joins TRBV7-3 to TRBJ2-5; 13 bases are a match to TRBD2. Trimming at V came to 5 bases and at J to 5 bases, leaving 5 bases not matched to a gene. The CDR3 runs to 15 residues. In germline, CDR1 is SGHTA, CDR2 FQGTGA. The CDR3 is CASSPLAGGVETQYF. DNA for the CDR3: TGTGCCAGCAGCCCACTAGCGGGAGGGGTGGAGACCCAGTACTTC.

The chain's CDR3 is CASARGDFFTDTQYF. CDR3 bases: TGTGCCAGCGCCCGGGGGGACTTCTTCACAGATACGCAGTATTTT. J is TRBJ2-3 and V is TRBV6-1; TRBD2 matches at 7 bases. The CDR3 runs 15 residues. Germline loops: CDR1 MNHNS, CDR2 SASEGT. V lost 8 bases to trimming and J lost 2 bases; unmatched junction nucleotides: 10.

The chain joins TRBV18 to TRBJ2-5, with TRBD2 as a possible D gene (7 bases). The length of the CDR3 is 13 residues. V lost 3 bases and J 4 bases, leaving 9 bases between the germline ends. CDR1 KGHSH and CDR2 LQKENI come from the germline V gene. CDR3 coding DNA: TGTGCCAGCTCACCGGGAGGGGGAGAGACCCAGTACTTC. Residues: CASSPGGGETQYF.

This chain joins TRBV5-5 and TRBJ1-2; 9 bases are shared with TRBD1. V lost 1 base to trimming and J lost 4 bases; unmatched junction nucleotides: 8. CDR1 is SGHKS and CDR2 is YYEKEE in the germline V gene (reference sequence). The CDR3 extends over 16 amino acids. Here the CDR3 reads CASSLRRQGESYGYTF. The DNA of the CDR3 is TGTGCCAGCAGCTTGAGGCGACAGGGGGAAAGCTATGGCTACACCTTC. Together with reference TRBV5-5 and TRBJ1-2, the CDR3 gives the full variable domain: DAGVTQSPTHLIKTRGQQVTLRCSPISGHKSVSWYQQVLGQGPQFIFQYYEKEERGRGNFPDRFSARQFPNYSSELNVNALLLGDSALYLCASSLRRQGESYGYTFGSGTRLTVV.

This chain links TRBV11-2 with TRBJ2-1; D is perhaps TRBD2 (6 bases). The germline V gene encodes CDR1 SGHAT and CDR2 FQNNGV. The CDR3 sequence is 14 residues long. V lost 5 bases to trimming and J lost 3 bases, with 11 bases between them. DNA for the CDR3: TGTGCCAGCAGCCACGTCGGGGGCTACAATGAGCAGTTCTTC. It encodes CASSHVGGYNEQFF.

The rearrangement links TRBV4-1 to TRBJ2-7; D is possibly TRBD2 (7 bases). CDR1 and CDR2 from the germline V gene are MGHRA and YSYEKL. V was cut by 1 base and J by 5 bases, with 18 bases left in between. The length of the CDR3 is 16 residues. As DNA, the CDR3 is TGCGCCAGCAGCCAAGGCTGGGGGCTAGCGGCGCACGAGCAGTACTTC. Translation gives CASSQGWGLAAHEQYF.